Listed below are T cell receptor beta chains from one sample, sequenced in a study of identifying expanded T cells in peripheral blood. The repertoire was sequenced with immunoSEQ multiplex PCR; TCRdb's copy has only in-frame clones and lacks some. Seen here are 100,000 to 150,000 clones, roughly 82% observed once, and the top ten hold 3.3%. What was sequenced was blood. The receptor set was obtained from a person aged 18 to 75 in good health. The conserved cysteine and the conserved F or W are not part of the CDR3 here.

J gene: TRBJ1-2; V gene: TRBV5-1; CDR3 protein: ASSEDGNYGYT
J gene: TRBJ2-7; V gene: TRBV11-3; CDR3 protein: ASSLGSYEQY
J gene: TRBJ2-2; V gene: TRBV19; CDR3 protein: ARKSTGGGTGELF
J gene: TRBJ1-1; V gene: TRBV4-1; CDR3 protein: ASSQVIGSVTEAF
J gene: TRBJ1-2; V gene: TRBV18; CDR3 protein: ASSLTLAEAYGYT
J gene: TRBJ1-5; V gene: TRBV5-6; CDR3 protein: ASSGQGGYQPQH
J gene: TRBJ2-1; V gene: TRBV9; CDR3 protein: ASSPPGTNMYNEQF
J gene: TRBJ2-3; V gene: TRBV19; CDR3 protein: ASSNWDRDYTDTQY
J gene: TRBJ1-4; V gene: TRBV4-1; CDR3 protein: ASSPGQGYEKLF
J gene: TRBJ2-7; V gene: TRBV4-3; CDR3 protein: ASSHQPGTGYPEQY
J gene: TRBJ2-7; V gene: TRBV7-8; CDR3 protein: ASSPGYEQY
J gene: TRBJ1-2; V gene: TRBV7-8; CDR3 protein: ASSPGGVYT
J gene: TRBJ1-2; V gene: TRBV6-6; CDR3 protein: ASGGDYGYT
J gene: TRBJ2-7; V gene: TRBV9; CDR3 protein: ASSDTYEQY
J gene: TRBJ1-2; V gene: TRBV18; CDR3 protein: ASSPQDIPGYT
J gene: TRBJ2-1; V gene: TRBV5-1; CDR3 protein: ASSLGRLTNEQF
J gene: TRBJ2-3; V gene: TRBV4-3; CDR3 protein: ASSQGVGLAGLTDTQY
J gene: TRBJ1-2; V gene: TRBV7-8; CDR3 protein: ASSLEGSRRYGYT
J gene: TRBJ2-1; V gene: TRBV2; CDR3 protein: ASSVGTRGEQF
J gene: TRBJ1-1; V gene: TRBV4-3; CDR3 protein: ASTRSYGAGPEAF
J gene: TRBJ2-7; V gene: TRBV6-1; CDR3 protein: ASGEPQGAPYEQY
J gene: TRBJ2-3; V gene: TRBV19; CDR3 protein: ASRSGGARTDTQY
J gene: TRBJ1-2; V gene: TRBV30; CDR3 protein: AWGQGGEGYT
J gene: TRBJ1-1; V gene: TRBV7-9; CDR3 protein: ASSVQGREAF
J gene: TRBJ2-2; V gene: TRBV5-6; CDR3 protein: ASSLPIKAGELF
J gene: TRBJ2-7; V gene: TRBV15; CDR3 protein: ATSRDRVTYEQY
J gene: TRBJ1-4; V gene: TRBV6-6; CDR3 protein: ASTAGGLAKLF
J gene: TRBJ1-2; V gene: TRBV2; CDR3 protein: ASSPRDGKSFYGYT
J gene: TRBJ1-1; V gene: TRBV7-9; CDR3 protein: ASTGYTEAF
J gene: TRBJ2-3; V gene: TRBV10-1; CDR3 protein: ASSERPDRADTQY
J gene: TRBJ1-6; V gene: TRBV7-2; CDR3 protein: ASSLASSYNSPLH
J gene: TRBJ2-5; V gene: TRBV9; CDR3 protein: ASSVGQLETQY
J gene: TRBJ1-1; V gene: TRBV7-7; CDR3 protein: ASSTDLNTEAF